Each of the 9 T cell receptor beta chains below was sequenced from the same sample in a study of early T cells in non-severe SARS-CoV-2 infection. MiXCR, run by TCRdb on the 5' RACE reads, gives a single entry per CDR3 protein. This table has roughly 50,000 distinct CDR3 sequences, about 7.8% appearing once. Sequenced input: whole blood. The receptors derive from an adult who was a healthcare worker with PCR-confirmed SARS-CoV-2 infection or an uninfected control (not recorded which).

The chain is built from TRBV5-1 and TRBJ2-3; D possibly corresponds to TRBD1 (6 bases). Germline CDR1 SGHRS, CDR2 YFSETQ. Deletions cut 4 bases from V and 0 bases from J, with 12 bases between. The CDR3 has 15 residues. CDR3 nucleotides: TGCGCCAGCAGCGGGGGCGACCCCAGCACAGATACGCAGTATTTT. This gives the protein CASSGGDPSTDTQYF.

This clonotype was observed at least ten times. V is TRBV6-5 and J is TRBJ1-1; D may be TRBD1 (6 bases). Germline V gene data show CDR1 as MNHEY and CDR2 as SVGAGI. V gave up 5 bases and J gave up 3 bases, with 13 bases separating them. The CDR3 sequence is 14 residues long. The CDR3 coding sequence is TGTGCCAGCAGTCGTGGGAACAGGGACACTGAAGCTTTCTTT. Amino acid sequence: CASSRGNRDTEAFF.

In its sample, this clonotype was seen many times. The CDR3 loop reads CASSLGGRPTDTQYF. CDR3 sequence (DNA): TGTGCCAGCAGCTTAGGAGGGAGGCCGACGGATACGCAGTATTTT. The rearrangement uses TRBV11-2 and TRBJ2-3, with D perhaps matching TRBD2 (6 bases). The CDR3 is 15 amino acids. Trimming took 1 base from V and 6 from J, leaving 14 bases between them. CDR1 SGHAT and CDR2 FQNNGV come from the germline V gene.

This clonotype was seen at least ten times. In DNA, the CDR3 is TGCAGTGCTCCTAGCGGGGGGCGGTACAATGAGCAGTTCTTC. Its translation: CSAPSGGRYNEQFF. V usage is TRBV20-1 and J usage is TRBJ2-1, with 11 bases matching TRBD2. The CDR3 runs 14 residues. V gave up 5 bases and J gave up 4 bases; unmatched junction bases: 4. CDR1 and CDR2 (germline): DFQATT, SNEGSKA (reference sequence).

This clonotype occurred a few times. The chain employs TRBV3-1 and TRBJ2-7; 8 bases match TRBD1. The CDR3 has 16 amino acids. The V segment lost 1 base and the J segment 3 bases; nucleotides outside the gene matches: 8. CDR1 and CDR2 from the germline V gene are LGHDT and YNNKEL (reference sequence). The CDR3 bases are TGTGCCAGCAGCCAAGCTAGGGGGACAGGACGCTACGAGCAGTACTTC. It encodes CASSQARGTGRYEQYF.

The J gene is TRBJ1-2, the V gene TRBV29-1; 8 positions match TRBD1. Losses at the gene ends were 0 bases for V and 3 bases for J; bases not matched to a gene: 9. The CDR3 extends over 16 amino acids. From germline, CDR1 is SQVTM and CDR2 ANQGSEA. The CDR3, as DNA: TGCAGCGTTGAAGATACAGGCGGGGACAGGTACTATGGCTACACCTTC. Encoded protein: CSVEDTGGDRYYGYTF.

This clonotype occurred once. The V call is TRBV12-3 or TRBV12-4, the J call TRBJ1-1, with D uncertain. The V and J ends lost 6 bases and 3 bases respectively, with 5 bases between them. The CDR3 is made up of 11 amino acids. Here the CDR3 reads CASSRYTEAFF. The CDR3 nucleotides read TGTGCCAGCAGCCGGTACACTGAAGCTTTCTTT.

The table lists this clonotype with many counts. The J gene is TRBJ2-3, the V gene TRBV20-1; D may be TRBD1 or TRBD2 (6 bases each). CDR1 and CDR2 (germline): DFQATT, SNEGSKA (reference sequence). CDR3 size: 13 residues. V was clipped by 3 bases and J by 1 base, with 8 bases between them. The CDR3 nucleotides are TGCAGTGCTAGTAGGGGGGGCACAGATACGCAGTATTTT. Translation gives CSASRGGTDTQYF.

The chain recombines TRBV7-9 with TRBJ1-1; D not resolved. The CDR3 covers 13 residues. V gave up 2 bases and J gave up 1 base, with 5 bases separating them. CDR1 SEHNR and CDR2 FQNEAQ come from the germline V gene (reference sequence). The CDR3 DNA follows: TGTGCCAGCAGCTTATTCGAGAACACTGAAGCTTTCTTT. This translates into CASSLFENTEAFF.